This TCR beta chain stems from a study of T cells expressing NK-cell markers. From its re-call of the 5' RACE reads, TCRdb lists each CDR3 protein once, without DNA. This sample's clone table lists under 600,000 distinct CDR3 sequences. CDR3 size: 16 residues. Germline-derived CDR1 and CDR2 are SGHRS and YFSETQ. The sample was blood T cells: a sorted CD56 or NKG2C T cell subset, CD4+ or CD8+ T cells, or bulk PBMC T cells (not recorded which). This chain connects TRBV5-1 to TRBJ2-1; TCRdb returns TRBD2, unconfirmable since there is no DNA. This TCR came from a woman aged 45-65 years in good health. This CDR3 is CASSLGRLAGDNEQFF. The whole variable domain, filled in from reference TRBV5-1 and TRBJ2-1, reads KAGVTQTPRYLIKTRGQQVTLSCSPISGHRSVSWYQQTPGQGLQFLFEYFSETQRNKGNFPGRFSGRQFSNSRSEMNVSTLELGDSALYLCASSLGRLAGDNEQFFGPGTRLTVL.